This note documents a single T cell receptor beta chain sequence. This sample was included in a study of cytomegalovirus exposure and HLA in healthy donors. Both 60 Vbeta primers and 13 Jbeta primers went into the PCR. Measured with immunoSEQ multiplex PCR; TCRdb has only the in-frame clones, and not every one. The sample contains about 210,000 clones, approximately 83% of which appear only once. In germline, CDR1 is SGHTA, CDR2 FQGNSA. The CDR3 totals 15 residues. Trimming removed 2 bases from V and 0 bases from J, with 5 bases in between. This TCR was recovered from a woman aged 50 to 60 in good health and CMV-seropositive. The sample was PBMCs. The chain is built from TRBV7-2 and TRBJ1-6; D gene ambiguous. The CDR3 is CASSLQRSYNSPLHF. CDR3 bases: TGTGCCAGCAGCTTACAGCGCTCCTATAATTCACCCCTCCACTTT.